This is a list of T cell receptor beta chains from one sample in a study of CXCR3-negative and CXCR3-positive naive CD8 T cells. Using the 5' RACE reads, TCRdb records one entry per CDR3 protein without DNA. This repertoire includes 45,000 to 60,000 distinct CDR3 sequences. The sequenced sample was naive CXCR3- CD8+ T cells from blood. Receptors were obtained from a human donor in good health. Some clones in this sample may be carry-over from other donors' samples. Each CDR3 is given with its conserved first and last residue.

j_call,v_call,cdr3_length,cdr3_aa
TRBJ2-1,TRBV29-1,19,CSVEIMSYGGANSYNEQFF
TRBJ2-1,TRBV11-3,13,CASSLDKWDEQFF
TRBJ2-5,TRBV7-8,16,CASSFTDRVAGETQYF
TRBJ1-1,TRBV29-1,13,CSAKGPGGTEAFF
TRBJ2-1,TRBV6-1,16,CASSGRLAGANNEQFF
TRBJ2-1,TRBV28,15,CASSFLGSGYNEQFF
TRBJ2-5,TRBV7-2,12,CASSIGEETQYF
TRBJ1-1,TRBV29-1,13,CSVGFGGGTEAFF
TRBJ2-5,TRBV28,13,CAIKDRTQETQYF
TRBJ2-5,TRBV4-3,16,CASSQDRAGGLETQYF